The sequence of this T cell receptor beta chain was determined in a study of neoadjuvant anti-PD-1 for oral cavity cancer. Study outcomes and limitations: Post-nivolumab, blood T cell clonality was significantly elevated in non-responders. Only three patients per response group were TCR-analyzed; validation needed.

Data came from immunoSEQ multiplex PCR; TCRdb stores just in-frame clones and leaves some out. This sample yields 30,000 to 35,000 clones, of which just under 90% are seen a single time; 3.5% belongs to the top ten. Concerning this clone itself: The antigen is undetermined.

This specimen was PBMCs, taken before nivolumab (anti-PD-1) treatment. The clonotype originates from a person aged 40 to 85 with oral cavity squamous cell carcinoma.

The CDR3 coding sequence is TGCGCCAGCAGCGACTCGACAGGGGTTAGGGAGACCCAGTACTTC. Amino acid sequence: CASSDSTGVRETQYF. The rearrangement joins TRBV5-1 to TRBJ2-5, with 8 nucleotides matching TRBD1. The CDR3 covers 15 residues. V trimming: 4 bases; J trimming: 5 bases; junction bases outside the gene matches: 10. Per the germline V gene, CDR1 is SGHRS and CDR2 is YFSETQ.